Presented here are 14 T cell receptor beta chains from one specimen sequenced in a study of T cells in Graves' hyperthyroidism and ophthalmopathy. TCR beta CDR3 region amplification was performed from RNA transcripts. First-round RT-PCR with HTBI primers amplified the TCR CDR3 region. TCRdb redid the calling of the multiplex PCR reads with MiXCR, one entry per CDR3 protein. Of approximately 520,000 distinct CDR3 sequences detected, approximately 25% appear once; the ten largest clones hold around 11%. Sequencing was done on a sample of blood. The receptors here all came from a woman in her 30s with Graves' ophthalmopathy.

The gene calls are TRBV28 and TRBJ2-7; D possibly corresponds to TRBD1 (6 bases). The V gene's germline CDR1 is MDHEN and CDR2 SYDVKM. Deletions cut 6 bases from V and 2 bases from J, with 11 bases between. The CDR3 covers 13 residues. The CDR3 coding sequence is TGTGCCAGCAGAACACAGGGAACCTACGAGCAGTACTTC. It translates to CASRTQGTYEQYF.

The chain employs TRBV6-1 and TRBJ2-4; TRBD2 might be the D (6 bases). The CDR3 length is 14 residues. Germline CDR1 is MNHNS and CDR2 is SASEGT. Trimming removed 6 bases from V and 7 bases from J, with 16 bases in between. CDR3 sequence: CASRPPGGINIQYF. The CDR3 bases are TGTGCCAGCAGGCCTCCCGGGGGAATCAACATTCAGTACTTC.

This clonotype was recorded a few times. The chain uses TRBV12-3 or TRBV12-4 and TRBJ1-1; tentative D call: TRBD1 (6 bases). The CDR3 contains 13 residues. V was cut by 7 bases and J by 5 bases, with 14 bases left in between. In DNA, the CDR3 is TGTGCCAGCACCCCTTACAGGGCTACTGAAGCTTTCTTT. This sequence encodes CASTPYRATEAFF.

With respect to this clonotype: Lacking the conserved final phenylalanine or tryptophan, this CDR3 likely reflects a read error. The chain links TRBV11-2 to TRBJ2-7, with TRBD2 matching over 8 bases. Trimming took 8 bases from V and 6 from J; bases not matched to a gene: 12. The CDR3 totals 14 residues. The germline CDR1 and CDR2 sequences are SGHAT and FQNNGV. The chain's CDR3 is CASWRTAGEAEQYL. The CDR3 DNA sequence: TGTGCCAGCTGGCGTACAGCGGGAGAGGCCGAGCAGTACCTC.

This clonotype was counted a few times. This may come from a read error, since a much larger clone is one base off. CDR3 residues: CSVGEGLSYGYTF. The CDR3 DNA reads TGCAGCGTTGGAGAAGGGCTCTCCTATGGCTACACCTTC. This chain uses TRBV29-1 with TRBJ1-2, with unresolved D. CDR1 and CDR2 from the germline V gene are SQVTM and ANQGSEA. The CDR3 spans 13 residues. The ends were cut back, 4 bases at V and 4 bases at J, with 13 bases in the middle.

This clonotype was seen at least ten times. J is TRBJ2-5 and V is TRBV7-2, with 8 bases identical to TRBD1. Germline CDR1 and CDR2: SGHTA and FQGNSA. V trimming: 4 bases; J trimming: 4 bases; junction bases outside the gene matches: 2. The CDR3 runs 13 residues. Here the CDR3 reads CASSSGGAETQYF. CDR3 nucleotides: TGTGCCAGCAGCTCAGGGGGCGCAGAGACCCAGTACTTC.

About this clonotype: Possible read error: a much larger clone is one base away. This chain uses TRBV11-1 with TRBJ1-5, with D perhaps TRBD1 (5 bases). Trimming removed 4 bases at V and 6 bases at J, with 13 bases between. CDR1 is SGHAT and CDR2 is FQDESV in the germline V gene (reference sequence). The CDR3 contains 14 residues. This CDR3 reads CASSSTGWGQPQHF. The CDR3 nucleotides are TGTGCCAGCAGCTCCACAGGTTGGGGTCAGCCCCAGCATTTT.

In regard to this clonotype: Given a much more abundant clone one base away, this may be a read error. The CDR3 reads CASSTVVNQPQHF. CDR3 sequence (DNA): TGTGCCAGTAGTACAGTGGTAAACCAGCCCCAGCATTTT. The chain combines TRBV19 with TRBJ1-5; D is uncertain. Germline assignment: CDR1 LNHDA and CDR2 SQIVND (reference sequence). V was cut by 4 bases and J by 7 bases, with 11 bases left in between. The CDR3 covers 13 residues.

The sample holds a few counts of this clonotype. The chain has TRBV18 and TRBJ1-2; TRBD1 matches 7 bases. There are 14 residues in the CDR3. V shed 3 bases, J shed 4 bases, and the junction held 5 bases outside the gene matches. CDR1 is KGHSH and CDR2 is LQKENI in the germline V gene. Here the CDR3 reads CASSPLTGSYGYTF. In nucleotides, the CDR3 is TGTGCCAGCTCACCGTTGACAGGGTCCTATGGCTACACCTTC.

This chain links TRBV11-1 with TRBJ2-7, with 14 bases matching TRBD2. Germline V gives CDR1 SGHAT, CDR2 FQDESV (reference sequence). The V and J ends lost 4 bases and 4 bases, in that order; junction bases with no gene match: 12. The CDR3 length is 18 residues. The CDR3 loop reads CASSSGTSGRVGSYEQYF. The CDR3 DNA reads as TGTGCCAGCAGCTCCGGGACTAGCGGGAGAGTGGGGTCGTACGAGCAGTACTTC.

The chain has TRBV6-5 and TRBJ1-2; the match to TRBD1 covers 11 bases. With V trimmed by 4 bases and J by 9 bases, 7 bases remained unmatched. The CDR3 runs to 14 residues. Germline assignment: CDR1 MNHEY and CDR2 SVGAGI. CDR3 DNA sequence: TGTGCCAGCAGTTCGGACAGGGGGCGTAATAGCTACACCTTC. It translates to CASSSDRGRNSYTF.

This clonotype has ten or more counts. V gene TRBV6-2 or TRBV6-3 combines with J gene TRBJ1-2, with a weak D call TRBD1 (6 bases). V was shortened by 2 bases and J by 7 bases, with 11 bases between the two germline ends. The CDR3 totals 13 residues. Germline values: CDR1 MNHEY, CDR2 SVGEGT. The CDR3 region has the DNA TGTGCCAGCAGTTACCCCTCAGGGGTTGGCTACACCTTC. This sequence encodes CASSYPSGVGYTF.

This clonotype appeared many times. V and J are TRBV5-1 and TRBJ1-5, with D uncertain. V was shortened by 0 bases and J by 1 base, with 8 bases between the two germline ends. Germline V gene sequence: CDR1 SGHRS, CDR2 YFSETQ. This CDR3 is 15 amino acids long. CDR3 in DNA: TGCGCCAGCAGCTTGGGACTAACAAGCAATCAGCCCCAGCATTTT. This encodes CASSLGLTSNQPQHF.

This clonotype was found many times. J is TRBJ2-7 and V is TRBV7-2; 8 bases fit TRBD2. This CDR3 is built from 14 residues. The V gene's germline CDR1 is SGHTA and CDR2 FQGNSA. The J segment lost 2 bases and the V segment lost 5 bases, leaving 5 bases of the junction unmatched. The CDR3: CASSDSGATYEQYF. CDR3 DNA: TGTGCCAGCAGCGATAGCGGGGCTACCTACGAGCAGTACTTC.